This paragraph reports one T cell receptor beta chain. The antigen remains unidentified. TCRdb keeps only in-frame clones here, not all; method: immunoSEQ multiplex PCR. The table has some 68,000 clones, roughly 93% seen once; the top ten hold 0.55% to 0.85%. This CDR3 has 16 residues. Losses at the gene ends were 6 bases for V and 0 bases for J; bases not matched to a gene: 6. Germline CDR1 SGHRS, CDR2 YFSETQ. The data were obtained in a study of stem cell transplantation in POMP-related autoinflammatory disease. Study information: Before transplant, CD4+ T cells skewed naive and CD8+ proportions were low. Study-wide points: A trend toward lower repertoire diversity and greater clonality appeared in every analyzed T-cell subset of PRAID patients. Fewer unique TRB V-J gene pairings were identified in patients with PRAID.

Prominent immunodeficiency with autoinflammation defined PRAID. Sample: CD4+ T cells from PBMCs, taken after stem cell transplantation. The rearrangement uses TRBV5-1 and TRBJ2-2; 9 positions agree with TRBD2. The sequence was obtained from a human patient with POMP-related autoinflammation and immune dysregulation (PRAID). Some of the T cells might come from the graft donor. CDR3 DNA: TGCGCCAGCACCGCCGGGACTAGCACGAACACCGGGGAGCTGTTTTTT. Its translation is CASTAGTSTNTGELFF.